This TCR beta chain was sequenced during a study of control samples from healthy donors and cancer patients. The protocol was immunoSEQ multiplex PCR, while the TCRdb copy is restricted to in-frame clones and leaves out a portion. The sample lists roughly 68,000 clones, under 85% occurring once. Germline CDR1 is MNHEY and CDR2 is SMNVEV (reference sequence). The CDR3 has 15 residues. Trimming cost V 3 bases and J 7 bases; bases outside gene matches: 9. This receptor was taken from a man aged 55 to 70 in good health. The V and J genes are TRBV27 and TRBJ2-7, with 10 bases matching TRBD2. Sequences were obtained from blood. The CDR3 nucleotides are TGTGCCAGCAGTTTCTCTAGCGGGAGATCTCCGGAGCAGTACTTC. As protein: CASSFSSGRSPEQYF.